This TCR beta chain comes out of a study of T cell responses to AZD1222 COVID-19 vaccine (dated by TCRdb to the early 2020s). In terms of the full investigation: AZD1222 recipients with second doses at about 4 weeks or about 12 weeks were pooled, because spike-specific TCR depth and breadth did not differ between schedules. TCR sequencing covered approximately 230 trial participants: roughly 200 given two doses of AZD1222 and about 26 given two doses of MenACWY control vaccine. Trial participants were enrolled by age into 18-55, 56-69 and 70-plus year subgroups, with 148, 28 and 57 TCR-sequenced participants respectively. The study at large found these results: In the small 56-69-year group, the increase in depth fell short of significance, most likely because of low power. Epitopes outside the regions mutated in the B.1.351 and B.1.1.7 variants were reportedly recognized by nearly half of the unique spike-specific TCRs. Because no day 14 peak-response samples were available, the repertoires could be characterized only after the peak T cell response. Vaccine-associated CD4 TCRs spanned the whole spike protein, with dominant responses in regions 160-218 and 743-854. Spike-specific TCR breadth and depth rose significantly after two AZD1222 doses compared with day 0 and with MenACWY recipients. Participants were mostly white British, with more females than males. The authors suggested clonal diversity may have been underestimated. Conclusions about previously exposed vaccinees are limited because only five or six AZD1222 recipients were SARS-CoV-2 seropositive at baseline.

The CDR3 regions of human TCRbeta chains were analyzed by immunosequencing. The authors' pipeline ran thus. Repertoire TCRs were matched against a reference library of SARS-CoV-2-specific TCRs generated with the MIRA antigen-specificity platform. Breadth meant the fraction of unique TCRs that were SARS-CoV-2-associated, whereas depth meant the fraction of total T cells that were SARS-CoV-2-associated. Using the MIRA data, each spike-specific TCR was mapped to the spike region that the TCR reacts to and placed in a CD4 or CD8 class. Log10-transformed breadth and depth values were compared by one-way ANOVA with Sidak's multiple comparisons tests. As stored in TCRdb, this immuneACCESS dataset retains in-frame rearrangements with V and J assigned. A fraction of the clones does not appear; measured against another copy, unresolved V genes explain less than half of the discrepancy, and the remainder lacks a known reason. Clonal size and the V and J genes are those of that table, whereas D and trimming came from the DNA. The sample includes 85,000 to 120,000 clones, with roughly 90% observed a single time. Approximately 5% of the sample comes from the top ten.

A note on this clone: The target of this receptor is not known. No per-base quality is available; no much larger clone lies one base away.

The CDR3 has 11 amino acids, counting the end cysteine and phenylalanine. Only the CDR3 DNA is retained, 33 bases long and in frame from the first base. Looking up the germline V gene (reference sequence) yields CDR1 DFQATT and CDR2 SNEGSKA. V and J lose 5 bases and 3 bases, and a span of 5 bases separates them. The time point label, as the study defines it: baseline before first vaccination. Vaccinee samples came from UK trials COV001 and COV002, including a single-blind randomized controlled phase 2/3 trial of AZD1222 (ChAdOx1 nCoV-19) in healthy adults. For TCRbeta chain sequencing, PBMC samples from trial participants were taken at day 0 and at day 28 after the second dose.

The starting material was peripheral blood, obtained on day 0 of AZD1222 vaccination. The chain is encoded by TRBV20-1 joined to TRBJ2-1; the D gene lacks a confident call. The TCR originated in an adult in good health. CDR3 protein: CSAPVYNEQFF. The nucleotide sequence is TGCAGTGCTCCCGTCTACAATGAGCAGTTCTTC.